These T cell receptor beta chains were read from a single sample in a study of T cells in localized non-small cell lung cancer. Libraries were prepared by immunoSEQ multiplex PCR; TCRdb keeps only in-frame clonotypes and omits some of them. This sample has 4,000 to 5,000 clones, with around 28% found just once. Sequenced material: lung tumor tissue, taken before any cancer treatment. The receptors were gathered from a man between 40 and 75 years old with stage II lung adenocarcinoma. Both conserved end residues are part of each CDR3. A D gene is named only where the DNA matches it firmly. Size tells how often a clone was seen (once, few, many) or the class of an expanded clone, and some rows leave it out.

CDR3: CASSYGIRGTNTEAFF
DNA: TGTGCCAGCAGTTACGGCATTCGGGGAACGAACACTGAAGCTTTCTTT
D: .
V: TRBV6-8
J: TRBJ1-1
length: 16
size: large

CDR3: CASSPRPGGQFF
DNA: TGTGCCAGCAGCCCCCGGCCCGGTGGGCAGTTCTTC
D: .
V: TRBV9
J: TRBJ2-1
length: 12
size: medium-sized

CDR3: CASGTFSGKLGEQYF
DNA: TGTGCCAGCGGAACATTTAGCGGGAAGTTGGGGGAGCAGTACTTC
D: TRBD2
V: TRBV28
J: TRBJ2-7
length: 15
size: .

CDR3: CARSLDRLPGAWEQYF
DNA: TGTGCCAGAAGCTTGGACCGACTACCGGGAGCTTGGGAGCAGTACTTC
D: .
V: TRBV5-3
J: TRBJ2-7
length: 16
size: medium-sized

CDR3: CSVERQPYEQYF
DNA: TGCAGCGTTGAAAGACAGCCCTACGAGCAGTACTTC
D: .
V: TRBV29-1
J: TRBJ2-7
length: 12
size: .

CDR3: CATKTRRPSNQPQHF
DNA: TGTGCCACCAAAACCCGACGGCCTAGCAATCAGCCCCAGCATTTT
D: .
V: TRBV19
J: TRBJ1-5
length: 15
size: .

CDR3: CASSYSNTRGYTF
DNA: TGTGCCAGCAGTTACTCGAACACGCGAGGCTACACCTTC
D: .
V: TRBV6-8
J: TRBJ1-2
length: 13
size: .

CDR3: CASSGAVGGLTDTQYF
DNA: TGTGCCAGCAGTGGAGCGGTGGGGGGCCTCACAGATACGCAGTATTTT
D: .
V: TRBV6-1
J: TRBJ2-3
length: 16
size: .

CDR3: CASSPGRANYGYTF
DNA: TGTGCCAGTAGTCCCGGAAGAGCTAACTATGGCTACACCTTC
D: .
V: TRBV19
J: TRBJ1-2
length: 14
size: .

CDR3: CASSPDRLSGANVLTF
DNA: TGTGCCAGTAGCCCGGACAGACTCTCTGGGGCCAACGTCCTGACTTTC
D: .
V: TRBV19
J: TRBJ2-6
length: 16
size: .

CDR3: CASSKGGSTDTQYF
DNA: TGTGCCAGCAGCAAGGGGGGCTCCACAGATACGCAGTATTTT
D: .
V: TRBV6-8
J: TRBJ2-3
length: 14
size: few

CDR3: CASSFEREGVHEQYF
DNA: TGTGCCAGCAGCTTCGAGCGGGAGGGCGTCCACGAGCAGTACTTC
D: TRBD2
V: TRBV11-3
J: TRBJ2-7
length: 15
size: .

CDR3: CASSLSSARRVFYNEQFF
DNA: TGTGCCAGCAGTTTATCTAGCGCACGACGCGTTTTTTACAATGAGCAGTTCTTC
D: .
V: TRBV28
J: TRBJ2-1
length: 18
size: few

CDR3: CASSLPDGDSGNTIYF
DNA: TGTGCCAGCAGCTTGCCCGACGGAGACTCTGGAAACACCATATATTTT
D: .
V: TRBV11-3
J: TRBJ1-3
length: 16
size: .

CDR3: CASSPIAGAYNEQFF
DNA: TGTGCCAGCAGCCCCATAGCGGGAGCCTACAATGAGCAGTTCTTC
D: TRBD2
V: TRBV11-3
J: TRBJ2-1
length: 15
size: .

CDR3: CASSWGSDEQFF
DNA: TGTGCCAGCAGTTGGGGGTCGGATGAGCAGTTCTTC
D: .
V: TRBV6-8
J: TRBJ2-1
length: 12
size: .